This entry features one T cell receptor beta chain sequence. The data belong to a study of cytomegalovirus exposure and HLA in healthy donors. Use of 60 Vbeta and 13 Jbeta primers characterized the PCR. Assay: immunoSEQ multiplex PCR; the TCRdb copy retains only in-frame clones and omits some. This table holds 150,000 or so clones, 70% to 85% found once. Germline V CDR1 and CDR2: MNHEY, SVGAGI. Unmatched junction bases numbered 2, after V lost 0 bases and J lost 2 bases. The CDR3 has 15 amino acids. Sequenced: PBMCs. The chain is built from TRBV6-5 and TRBJ1-2; the match to TRBD1 covers 8 bases. This clonotype was obtained from a female donor in good health and CMV-seronegative. CDR3 region: CASSYSRDRNYGYTF. The CDR3 region has the DNA TGTGCCAGCAGTTACTCGAGGGACAGGAACTATGGCTACACCTTC.